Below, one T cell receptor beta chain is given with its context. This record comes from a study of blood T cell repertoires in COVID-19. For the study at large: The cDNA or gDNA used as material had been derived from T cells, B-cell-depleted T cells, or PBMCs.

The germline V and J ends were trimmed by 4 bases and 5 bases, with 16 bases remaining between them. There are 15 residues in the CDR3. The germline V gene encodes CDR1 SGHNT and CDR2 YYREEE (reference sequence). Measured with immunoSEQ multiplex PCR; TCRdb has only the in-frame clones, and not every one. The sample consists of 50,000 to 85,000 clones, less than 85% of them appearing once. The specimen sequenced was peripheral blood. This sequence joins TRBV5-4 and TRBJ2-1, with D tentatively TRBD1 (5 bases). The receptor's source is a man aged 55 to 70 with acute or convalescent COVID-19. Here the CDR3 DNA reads TGTGCCAGCAGCCCAGACAGTCGATCGAACAATGAGCAGTTCTTC. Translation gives CASSPDSRSNNEQFF.